This entry lists 31 T cell receptor beta chains sequenced from one sample in a study of OX40 agonist ivuxolimab in advanced cancers. To prepare the library, the immunoSEQ multiplex PCR assay was applied. TCRdb carries this immuneACCESS record with in-frame sequences only. Its versions omit some clonotypes, under half of them owing to an unresolved V gene in the studies checked, with the rest unexplained. This sample has roughly 70,000 clones in its table, and around four fifths of those were observed once. The top ten clonotypes cover roughly 2.1% of the sample. Sample: CD4+ or CD8+ T cells sorted from blood, taken in a trial of the OX40 agonist ivuxolimab. These TCRs come from an adult with an advanced solid tumor such as melanoma, head and neck, liver or kidney cancer.

V is TRBV10-3 and J is TRBJ2-1; the D is unclear. CDR1 is ENHRY and CDR2 is SYGVKD in the germline V gene. CDR3 length: 14 residues. V lost 5 bases to trimming and J lost 3 bases, with 11 bases between them. The CDR3 is CAISTLDGYNEQFF. Here the CDR3 DNA reads TGTGCCATCAGTACGCTGGACGGCTACAATGAGCAGTTCTTC.

This chain links TRBV11-1 with TRBJ2-7; TRBD1 or TRBD2 may be the D gene (5 bases each). Germline values: CDR1 SGHAT, CDR2 FQDESV (reference sequence). CDR3 size: 14 residues. V dropped 5 bases and J dropped 0 bases, with 11 bases sitting between them. The CDR3 nucleotides are TGTGCCAGCAGCCCGGGACCACTCTCCTACGAGCAGTACTTC. The encoded protein is CASSPGPLSYEQYF.

Here the CDR3 reads CASSLGRLAGQETQYF. The CDR3 coding sequence is TGCGCCAGCAGCTTGGGTAGACTAGCAGGGCAAGAGACCCAGTACTTC. The genes are TRBV5-1 and TRBJ2-5, with TRBD2 identical over 7 bases. The CDR3 runs 16 residues. The ends lost 0 bases at V and 2 bases at J; junction bases unmatched: 7. The V gene's germline CDR1 is SGHRS and CDR2 YFSETQ.

This chain joins TRBV6-1 and TRBJ1-6; no definite D call. CDR1 and CDR2 from the germline V gene are MNHNS and SASEGT. Trimming pared 6 bases from V and 16 bases from J, leaving 16 bases between. The length of the CDR3 is 12 residues. CDR3 region: CASRSVRPLLHF. In nucleotides, the CDR3 is TGTGCCAGCAGATCAGTCCGACCCCTACTCCACTTT.

As DNA, the CDR3 is TGTGCCAGCAGCGTAGCGGACCGCCGGGAGACCCAGTACTTC. It specifies CASSVADRRETQYF. The chain joins TRBV9 to TRBJ2-5; no clear D gene. V lost 0 bases and J 5 bases, leaving 11 bases between the germline ends. Per germline, CDR1 SGDLS and CDR2 YYNGEE. CDR3 length: 14 residues.

This clone was found once. This sequence joins TRBV9 and TRBJ1-1; no reliable D call. The CDR3 spans 14 residues. Germline V lookup: CDR1 SGDLS, CDR2 YYNGEE. V lost 0 bases and J lost 5, with 11 bases in between. The CDR3 is CASSVGTPGTEAFF. The CDR3 DNA is TGTGCCAGCAGCGTAGGGACCCCGGGGACTGAAGCTTTCTTT.

This clone was recorded a few times. The chain combines TRBV18 with TRBJ2-3, with 15 bases identical to TRBD2. With 3 bases clipped from V and 0 bases from J, the junction kept 4 bases outside the gene matches. The CDR3 is 18 residues long. Per germline, CDR1 KGHSH and CDR2 LQKENI. The CDR3 DNA follows: TGTGCCAGCTCACCCCGGACTAGCGGGGGGGGCAGCACAGATACGCAGTATTTT. It yields the protein CASSPRTSGGGSTDTQYF.

This clone has more than one count but fewer than ten. The chain links TRBV5-6 to TRBJ1-2; D ambiguous. This CDR3 spans 11 amino acids. Germline V gene sequence: CDR1 SGHDT, CDR2 YYEEEE. V was cut by 4 bases and J by 8 bases, with 9 bases left in between. CDR3 nucleotides: TGTGCCAGCAGCGTGGAGGCGGGCTACACCTTC. Translation gives CASSVEAGYTF. Variable domain in full (rest from reference TRBV5-6 and TRBJ1-2): DAGVTQSPTHLIKTRGQQVTLRCSPKSGHDTVSWYQQALGQGPQFIFQYYEEEERQRGNFPDRFSGHQFPNYSSELNVNALLLGDSALYLCASSVEAGYTFGSGTRLTVV.

This clone has just a few counts. J is TRBJ2-5 and V is TRBV19, with 8 positions matching TRBD1. This CDR3 is 15 amino acids long. With V trimmed by 5 bases and J by 5 bases, 10 bases remained unmatched. Germline CDR1 LNHDA, CDR2 SQIVND (reference sequence). The CDR3 sequence: CASSPTWTGRETQYF. The CDR3 DNA reads as TGTGCCAGTAGTCCCACCTGGACAGGGCGGGAGACCCAGTACTTC.

V and J are TRBV6-6 and TRBJ1-5; 9 bases align to TRBD1. CDR3 length equals 16 residues. CDR1 is MNHNY, CDR2 SVGAGI, per germline (reference sequence). Germline trimming cut 2 bases from V and 2 bases from J; bases unmatched to any gene: 4. The CDR3 here is CASSYRQGEGNQPQHF. DNA of the CDR3: TGTGCCAGCAGTTACCGACAGGGGGAGGGCAATCAGCCCCAGCATTTT.

The rearrangement links TRBV18 to TRBJ2-5; D might be TRBD1 (5 bases). The end of the DNA fits TRBJ2-7 better, so the J call may be wrong. The CDR3 contains 13 residues. CDR1 and CDR2 from the germline V gene are KGHSH and LQKENI. CDR3 DNA sequence: TGTGCCAGCTCACGTCCGACAGACTACGAGCAGTACTTC. This encodes CASSRPTDYEQYF.

This clone appeared once. This chain uses TRBV6-4 with TRBJ2-3; 11 nucleotides agree with TRBD2. CDR3 length: 15 residues. V shed 10 bases and J 5 bases; nucleotides not matched to a gene: 11. Germline V lookup: CDR1 MRHNA, CDR2 SNTAGT. The chain's CDR3 is CATKLTSGARDTQYF. CDR3 nucleotide sequence: TGTGCCACCAAACTGACTAGCGGGGCGAGAGATACGCAGTATTTT.

This clone was observed once. The rearrangement uses TRBV5-1 and TRBJ2-5; D remains ambiguous. This CDR3 region has 15 residues. Trimming left V 0 bases short and J 4 bases short, with 13 bases between. CDR1 and CDR2 (germline): SGHRS, YFSETQ. CDR3 in amino acids: CASSLEVGSLETQYF. The CDR3 DNA reads TGCGCCAGCAGCTTGGAGGTGGGCAGTCTAGAGACCCAGTACTTC.

The chain has TRBV10-3 and TRBJ2-7; 10 bases are shared with TRBD1. Unmatched junction bases numbered 6, after V lost 7 bases and J lost 0 bases. The CDR3 consists of 15 residues. Germline assignment: CDR1 ENHRY and CDR2 SYGVKD. CDR3 sequence: CAITPGQGSSYEQYF. The CDR3 coding sequence is TGTGCCATCACTCCGGGACAGGGGAGCTCCTACGAGCAGTACTTC.

In nucleotides, the CDR3 is TGTGCCAGCAGTACAGACAGAGGGGGATCAAATGAGCAGTTCTTC. This encodes CASSTDRGGSNEQFF. The chain couples TRBV2 to TRBJ2-1, with a tentative D call TRBD1 (6 bases). V was shortened by 5 bases and J by 7 bases, with 18 bases between the two germline ends. This CDR3 region has 15 residues. From germline, CDR1 is SNHLY and CDR2 FYNNEI.

The chain carries TRBV9 and TRBJ2-7; the D gene is possibly TRBD2 (6 bases). The germline gives CDR1 SGDLS, CDR2 YYNGEE. V dropped 0 bases and J dropped 4 bases, with 8 bases sitting between them. This CDR3 has 13 amino acids. The CDR3 loop is CASSVVGGYEQYF. CDR3 bases: TGTGCCAGCAGCGTAGTCGGGGGATACGAGCAGTACTTC.

This clone was counted between two and nine times. The sample holds other DNA sequences that translate to the same CDR3. This chain joins TRBV19 and TRBJ2-2, with a tentative D call TRBD1 (5 bases). The V end lost 3 bases, the J end lost 2 bases, and 7 bases lay between the germline ends. Germline CDR1 is LNHDA and CDR2 is SQIVND (reference sequence). CDR3 size: 14 residues. The CDR3 is CASSIRGNTGELFF. The DNA of the CDR3 is TGTGCCAGTAGTATTAGGGGAAACACCGGGGAGCTGTTTTTT.

The CDR3 bases are TGTGCCAGCAGCCTGGAGGGACAGAAAAATGAAAAACTGTTTTTT. Protein: CASSLEGQKNEKLFF. This chain connects TRBV7-6 to TRBJ1-4, with 7 bases identical to TRBD1. J was trimmed by 5 bases and V by 5 bases; bases with no gene match: 8. CDR3 size: 15 residues. The germline CDR1 and CDR2 sequences are SGHVS and FNYEAQ.

The chain combines TRBV18 with TRBJ2-7; no clear D gene. Trimming took 3 bases from V and 5 from J, leaving 11 bases between them. CDR1 is KGHSH, CDR2 LQKENI, per germline. CDR3 length: 13 residues. CDR3 in amino acids: CASSPLPRDEQYF. CDR3 nucleotides: TGTGCCAGCTCACCCCTACCCCGGGACGAGCAGTACTTC. Drawing the rest from reference TRBV18 and TRBJ2-7, the complete variable domain is NAGVMQNPRHLVRRRGQEARLRCSPMKGHSHVYWYRQLPEEGLKFMVYLQKENIIDESGMPKERFSAEFPKEGPSILRIQQVVRGDSAAYFCASSPLPRDEQYFGPGTRLTVT.

The chain's CDR3 is CASSHTGQGTDTQYF. CDR3 nucleotide sequence: TGCGCCAGCAGCCACACGGGACAGGGTACAGATACGCAGTATTTT. The chain has TRBV4-3 and TRBJ2-3; 9 positions match TRBD1. CDR1 LGHNA and CDR2 YSLEER come from the germline V gene. With 3 bases clipped from V and 3 bases from J, the junction kept 4 bases outside the gene matches. The CDR3 is 15 amino acids.

The V gene is TRBV4-2, the J gene TRBJ1-1; D remains unclear. Trimming took 0 bases from V and 1 from J, leaving 6 bases between them. Germline lookup yields CDR1 LGHNA and CDR2 YNFKEQ. The CDR3 covers 14 residues. The CDR3 here is CASSQEATNTEAFF. CDR3 in DNA: TGTGCCAGCAGCCAAGAGGCAACGAACACTGAAGCTTTCTTT.

This chain connects TRBV2 to TRBJ2-7; D is perhaps TRBD2 (6 bases). The CDR3 is made up of 15 amino acids. V lost 0 bases and J lost 5, with 14 bases in between. Looked up from germline, CDR1 is SNHLY and CDR2 is FYNNEI. CDR3 nucleotides: TGTGCCAGCAGTGAAGCTGGGCCGGGGGTCCACGAGCAGTACTTC. This gives the protein CASSEAGPGVHEQYF.

This clone was seen a few times. This chain's CDR3 is CASSQWGGLAGETQYF. As DNA, the CDR3 is TGCGCCAGCAGCCAGTGGGGTGGGCTAGCGGGAGAGACCCAGTACTTC. The chain employs TRBV4-1 and TRBJ2-5; 8 positions match TRBD2. CDR3 length: 16 amino acids. The ends lost 3 bases at V and 4 bases at J; junction bases unmatched: 10. Germline assignment: CDR1 MGHRA and CDR2 YSYEKL.

The rearrangement joins TRBV27 to TRBJ1-5, with 11 positions matching TRBD1. The CDR3 is 15 amino acids. Trimming took 6 bases from V and 7 from J; bases not matched to a gene: 8. Germline V gene lookup returns CDR1 MNHEY and CDR2 SMNVEV (reference sequence). The CDR3 region is CASRRTGGPGQPQHF. The CDR3 bases are TGTGCCAGCAGACGGACAGGGGGCCCGGGACAGCCCCAGCATTTT.

The J gene is TRBJ1-6, the V gene TRBV9, with TRBD1 identical over 7 bases. This CDR3 region has 15 residues. With 4 bases clipped from V and 8 bases from J, the junction kept 9 bases outside the gene matches. Germline values: CDR1 SGDLS, CDR2 YYNGEE. CDR3 sequence reads: CASSLSGTAHSPLHF. In DNA form, the CDR3 reads TGTGCCAGCAGCTTATCCGGGACAGCCCATTCACCCCTCCACTTT.

This chain uses TRBV4-3 with TRBJ2-2, with D possibly matching TRBD1 (5 bases). Germline-derived CDR1 and CDR2 are LGHNA and YSLEER. The CDR3 has 17 amino acids. V lost 0 bases and J lost 2, with 13 bases in between. The CDR3 DNA reads as TGCGCCAGCAGCCAAGATCTTGGGCAGGGAAACACCGGGGAGCTGTTTTTT. This encodes CASSQDLGQGNTGELFF.

The V and J genes are TRBV7-9 and TRBJ2-7; no firm D call. This CDR3 has 14 residues. Germline-derived CDR1 and CDR2 are SEHNR and FQNEAQ (reference sequence). V shed 3 bases and J shed 0 bases, with 9 bases lying between them. CDR3 nucleotide sequence: TGTGCCAGCAGCTTGCCGGCGAACTCCTACGAGCAGTACTTC. Protein: CASSLPANSYEQYF.

This chain uses TRBV5-4 with TRBJ2-3, with TRBD1 as a possible D gene (6 bases). The CDR3 extends over 15 amino acids. Trimming pared 5 bases from V and 6 bases from J, leaving 19 bases between. Germline V gives CDR1 SGHNT, CDR2 YYREEE (reference sequence). In nucleotides, the CDR3 is TGTGCCAGCAGTACAGGGAGCTCGGGCTCTGATACGCAGTATTTT. Its protein is CASSTGSSGSDTQYF.

V usage is TRBV11-2 and J usage is TRBJ2-7; D may be TRBD2 (6 bases). V lost 1 base and J 0 bases, leaving 10 bases between the germline ends. The CDR3 contains 15 residues. Germline loops: CDR1 SGHAT, CDR2 FQNNGV. CDR3 amino acids: CASSLAASASYEQYF. The CDR3 DNA reads TGTGCCAGCAGCTTAGCGGCTAGCGCCTCCTACGAGCAGTACTTC.

This clone has a single count. The chain couples TRBV4-3 to TRBJ1-1; no clear D. V gave up 1 base and J gave up 7 bases, with 13 bases separating them. Germline V gene data show CDR1 as LGHNA and CDR2 as YSLEER. The CDR3 is made up of 14 amino acids. The CDR3 coding sequence is TGCGCCAGCAGCCAAGTATTAGGGTTCGGTGAAGCTTTCTTT. Protein product: CASSQVLGFGEAFF.

V gene TRBV14 combines with J gene TRBJ2-6; no firm D call. Germline V gene data show CDR1 as SGHDN and CDR2 as FVKESK. This CDR3 has 14 residues. V was cut by 2 bases and J by 4 bases, with 6 bases left in between. In DNA, the CDR3 is TGTGCCAGCAGCCAACGCATAGGGGCCAACGTCCTGACTTTC. Encoded protein: CASSQRIGANVLTF.